The clone carrying this T cell receptor (beta chain) showed up just a few times. The sample is drawn from a study of CD8 T cells in Susac syndrome. Random hexamers were used to reverse transcribe the RNA input (0.5 to 1 ug). TCRdb reprocessed the immunoSEQ multiplex PCR reads with MiXCR, giving one entry per CDR3 protein. Of about 300,000 distinct CDR3 sequences in the sample, about 88% are singletons; the top ten hold around 0.2%. This CDR3 region has 12 residues. CDR1 is SQVTM and CDR2 is ANQGSEA in the germline V gene. V lost 6 bases to trimming and J lost 1 base; unmatched junction nucleotides: 3.

Sequencing input: CD8+ T cells from PBMCs. The chain carries TRBV29-1 and TRBJ2-7; TRBD1 matches at 7 bases. This receptor was taken from a human donor with multiple sclerosis. CDR3 nucleotides: TGCAGCGTCGGACAGGTTTCCTACGAGCAGTACTTC. Translated, it gives CSVGQVSYEQYF.